This TCR beta chain was documented in a study of blood T cell repertoires in COVID-19. J gave up 4 bases and V 4 bases, and 4 bases lay outside the gene matches. Germline V gene lookup returns CDR1 SGHNT and CDR2 YYREEE (reference sequence). This CDR3 has 13 residues. Study processing details: How many nucleated cells were present was estimated from reference gene primer amplification. Measured with immunoSEQ multiplex PCR; TCRdb has only the in-frame clones, and not every one. That table is the source of V, J and clone size, and D and trimming were worked out from the DNA. The table has a few hundred thousand clones, about 89% seen once.

The sequencing input was peripheral blood. This TCR was recovered from a man aged 30 to 39 with acute or convalescent COVID-19. The chain couples TRBV5-4 to TRBJ1-1; 7 nucleotides align to TRBD1. CDR3 sequence (DNA): TGTGCCAGCAGCCCTCCAGGGGGCACTGAAGCTTTCTTT. Protein: CASSPPGGTEAFF.